Listed here is a single T cell receptor beta chain. This sample is drawn from a study of blood T cell repertoires in COVID-19. For the study at large: COVID-19 samples collected from the United States, Italy and Spain covered acute and convalescent phases. T cells, B-cell-depleted T cells, or PBMCs supplied cDNA or gDNA.

As processed by the authors: Estimation of nucleated cell counts was performed using reference gene primer amplification. Produced via immunoSEQ multiplex PCR; TCRdb's table is partial and in-frame only. V, J and clone size are taken as reported in that table, and D and trimming were inferred from the DNA itself. The repertoire holds about 310,000 clones, 90% seen once, with approximately 2.9% in the top ten. Germline V CDR1 and CDR2: SNHLY, FYNNEI. The V segment lost 8 bases and the J segment 4 bases; nucleotides outside the gene matches: 9. The CDR3 has 14 amino acids. In Seattle, patients joined the study during active infection and were tracked longitudinally.

What was sequenced was peripheral blood. The TCR sequence derives from a woman in her 30s with COVID-19, enrolled during active disease. The chain recombines TRBV2 with TRBJ2-7, with 9 bases that match TRBD1. This CDR3 reads CASEDRGRPYEQYF. In DNA, the CDR3 is TGTGCCAGCGAGGACAGGGGCCGACCTTACGAGCAGTACTTC.